These 3 T cell receptor beta chains came from one sample sequenced in a study of shared T cell receptors in the human thymus. The repertoire was sequenced with immunoSEQ multiplex PCR; TCRdb's copy has only in-frame clones and lacks some. This sample has 550,000 to 800,000 clones, with 80% to 90% found just once. These sequences were also reported in another study, on human thymus T cells.

The material sequenced was thymocytes. The receptor set was obtained from a girl under three years old with a congenital heart defect.

In its sample, this clone was seen once. The rearrangement uses TRBV7-2 and TRBJ1-5; TRBD1 agrees at 8 bases. CDR1 is SGHTA, CDR2 FQGNSA, per germline. V shed 7 bases and J 0 bases; nucleotides not matched to a gene: 11. The CDR3 loop spans 17 amino acids. The CDR3 loop reads CASTWGGTGYSNQPQHF. The CDR3 DNA follows: TGTGCCAGCACCTGGGGGGGGACAGGCTATAGCAATCAGCCCCAGCATTTT. Full variable domain (missing parts from reference TRBV7-2 and TRBJ1-5): GAGVSQSPSNKVTEKGKDVELRCDPISGHTALYWYRQSLGQGLEFLIYFQGNSAPDKSGLPSDRFSAERTGGSVSTLTIQRTQQEDSAVYLCASTWGGTGYSNQPQHFGDGTRLSIL.

The chain joins TRBV5-1 to TRBJ2-7; 9 nucleotides agree with TRBD1. Germline V gene data show CDR1 as SGHRS and CDR2 as YFSETQ. CDR3 size: 14 residues. The J segment lost 5 bases and the V segment lost 3 bases, leaving 6 bases of the junction unmatched. CDR3 amino acids: CASSSDRGVDEQYF. The DNA of the CDR3 is TGCGCCAGCAGCTCAGACAGGGGGGTAGACGAGCAGTACTTC.

The chain couples TRBV5-6 to TRBJ1-1, with D perhaps TRBD1 (6 bases). Germline V gives CDR1 SGHDT, CDR2 YYEEEE. The CDR3 is made up of 14 amino acids. V lost 4 bases to trimming and J lost 5 bases, with 15 bases between them. CDR3 sequence: CASSLRGWWTEAFF. Written as DNA, the CDR3 is TGTGCCAGCAGCCTGAGGGGGTGGTGGACTGAAGCTTTCTTT.